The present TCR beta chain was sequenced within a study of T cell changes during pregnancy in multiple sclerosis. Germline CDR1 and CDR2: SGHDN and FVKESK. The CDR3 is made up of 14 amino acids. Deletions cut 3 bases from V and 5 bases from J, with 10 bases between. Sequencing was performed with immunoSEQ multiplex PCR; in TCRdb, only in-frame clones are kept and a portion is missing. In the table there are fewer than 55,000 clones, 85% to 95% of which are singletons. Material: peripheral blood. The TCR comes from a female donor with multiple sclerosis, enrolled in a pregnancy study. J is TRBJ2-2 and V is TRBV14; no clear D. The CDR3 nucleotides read TGTGCCAGCAGCCACGAGTGGGCGACCGGGGAGCTGTTTTTT. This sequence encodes CASSHEWATGELFF.